Listed here is a single T cell receptor (beta chain). What this receptor recognizes is not known. There are no base qualities to consult, and no much larger clone falls within one base. The sample is drawn from a study of blood T cell repertoires in COVID-19 (dated by TCRdb to 2020 to 2022). Some background on the complete study: Collaborator samples came from the United States, Italy and Spain and covered acute and convalescent phases of COVID-19. The prospective study material was composed of cDNA or gDNA derived from T cells, B-cell-depleted T cells, or PBMCs. Deeply sampled blood TCRbeta repertoires from subjects exposed to, actively infected with, or recovered from COVID-19 were included in the dataset. The repertoires were released in a freely available public database meant as a resource for research on the immune response to SARS-CoV-2. The samples were drawn from two sources: the first 160 participants of the ongoing ImmuneRACE study, and 1,254 subjects contributed by 6 global collaborators. The sample metadata nearly always contained a de-identified subject ID, COVID-19 status, age in years and sex. Where available, HLA class I and class II types were obtained from metadata supplied by the sample provider rather than from assay-based typing. The paper's findings and limits, for the study overall: Clinical and demographic metadata were provided uncurated, with the amount varying by source and participant.

CDR1 and CDR2 (KGHSH, LQKENI) derive from the germline V gene. From its cysteine to its phenylalanine, the CDR3 spans 17 amino acids. Only CDR3 DNA is held: 51 bases, read in frame from base 1. V lost 7 bases and J lost 1 base, and the count of bases not matched to a germline gene is 13. TCRbeta CDR3 regions were amplified from genomic DNA by means of the immunoSEQ Assay, a bias-controlled multiplex PCR. Under the source paper's analysis protocol: The number of nucleated cells in each sample was estimated from the amplification of reference gene primers within the assay. To quantify the absolute abundance of each unique TCRbeta CDR3 rearrangement, sequence reads were collapsed and filtered. For each sample, productive Simpson clonality was calculated as the square root of Simpson's diversity index across productive rearrangements. The immuneACCESS repertoire file appears here via TCRdb, limited to in-frame rearrangements. These files lack a portion of the clones; in checked studies, under half of the deficit traces to unresolved V genes, and the cause of the others is not known. Clonal size and the V and J genes are those of that table, whereas D and trimming came from the DNA. Recorded for this sample are about 220,000 clones; roughly four fifths of them occurred a single time. Jointly, the top ten make up 2.3% of the sample.

The collaborating institutions used their own protocols to collect whole blood in K2EDTA tubes. For TCRbeta analysis, collaborator samples were shipped as frozen whole blood, as isolated PBMCs, or as DNA extracted from either sample type. The sequenced sample was peripheral blood. This chain is built from TRBV18 and TRBJ2-3, with TRBD1 matching 8 junction bases. The receptor was derived from an older woman with acute or convalescent COVID-19. The CDR3 amino acid sequence is: CASFMDRAIWGTDTQYF. The nucleotides read TGTGCCAGCTTTATGGACAGGGCAATTTGGGGCACAGATACGCAGTATTTT.